The TCR beta chain described here comes from a study of T cell changes during pregnancy in multiple sclerosis. CDR1 is MDHEN and CDR2 is SYDVKM in the germline V gene. The V end lost 5 bases, the J end lost 0 bases, and 14 bases lay between the germline ends. This CDR3 has 16 amino acids. Only in-frame clones appear in the TCRdb table, and some are missing; sequencing was by immunoSEQ multiplex PCR. Among tens of thousands of clones listed, roughly nine tenths were seen once. The receptor was isolated from a female donor with multiple sclerosis, enrolled in a pregnancy study. The input for sequencing was CD4+ T cells from peripheral blood mononuclear cells, taken in the first trimester of pregnancy. The J gene is TRBJ1-3, the V gene TRBV28; D unresolved. The CDR3 nucleotides are TGTGCCAGCAGTCCCGCAGGTCAAGGCTCTGGAAACACCATATATTTT. Residues: CASSPAGQGSGNTIYF.